One and the same sample provided the 27 T cell receptor beta chains below, sequenced in a study of T cells in Graves' hyperthyroidism and ophthalmopathy. Amplification yielded TCR beta CDR3 regions, with RNA transcripts as the source. The TCR CDR3 first-round RT-PCR relied on the HTBI primer set. TCRdb passed the multiplex PCR reads through MiXCR, listing each CDR3 protein once. The data show roughly 200,000 distinct CDR3 sequences, with around 17% seen just once and about 48% held by the top ten. The sequenced sample was blood. All receptors derive from a man in his forties with Graves' hyperthyroidism.

There are many counts of this clonotype. This chain links TRBV6-1 with TRBJ1-1; D might be TRBD1 (5 bases). Germline CDR1 reads MNHNS; CDR2 reads SASEGT. The V and J ends lost 7 bases and 11 bases respectively, with 20 bases between them. This CDR3 is built from 13 residues. Here the CDR3 reads CASMLTVQSAAFF. DNA for the CDR3: TGTGCCAGCATGCTGACAGTACAATCTGCTGCTTTCTTT.

This clonotype was observed at least ten times. The chain couples TRBV28 to TRBJ1-4; D might be TRBD1 (5 bases). The ends were cut back, 5 bases at V and 0 bases at J, with 13 bases in the middle. The germline gives CDR1 MDHEN, CDR2 SYDVKM. This CDR3 is built from 16 residues. Here the CDR3 DNA reads TGTGCCAGCAGTACCGGGACCGCTACAACTAATGAAAAACTGTTTTTT. Encoded protein: CASSTGTATTNEKLFF.

This chain uses TRBV7-2 with TRBJ1-1; the match to TRBD1 covers 7 bases. Germline V gene data show CDR1 as SGHTA and CDR2 as FQGNSA. CDR3 length: 13 residues. Trimming cost V 4 bases and J 4 bases; bases outside gene matches: 3. The CDR3 loop is CASSSTGFTEAFF. CDR3 sequence (DNA): TGTGCCAGCAGCTCGACAGGGTTCACTGAAGCTTTCTTT.

The sample holds many counts of this clonotype. This sequence joins TRBV29-1 and TRBJ2-2, with D possibly TRBD1 on 5 matching bases. Trimming left V 4 bases short and J 4 bases short, with 16 bases between. Germline CDR1 is SQVTM and CDR2 is ANQGSEA. CDR3 length: 15 amino acids. CDR3 DNA sequence: TGCAGCGTTGCTCCCCGTCAGGGCGGCACCGGGGAGCTGTTTTTT. It is translated as CSVAPRQGGTGELFF.

This clonotype was recorded many times. The rearrangement joins TRBV12-3 or TRBV12-4 to TRBJ2-1; D call uncertain. This CDR3 contains 13 residues. The V end was cut by 3 bases, the J end by 9 bases, with 12 bases between. DNA for the CDR3: TGTGCCAGCAGTTTGTATCCTGGCGGTGAGCAGTTCTTC. This sequence encodes CASSLYPGGEQFF.

CDR3 coding DNA: TGTGCCGGCTGTAGAGACAGGGAACCCTACGAGCAGTACTTC. Its protein is CAGCRDREPYEQYF. J is TRBJ2-7 and V is TRBV19; 7 bases line up with TRBD1. The germline V gene encodes CDR1 LNHDA and CDR2 SQIVND (reference sequence). V was pared by 11 bases and J by 2 bases, with 12 bases of the junction left unmatched. This CDR3 has 14 amino acids.

To note about this clonotype: This could be a read error, since a much larger clone is one nucleotide away. The chain recombines TRBV3-1 with TRBJ2-2; D is perhaps TRBD2 (6 bases). The germline V gene encodes CDR1 LGHDT and CDR2 YNNKEL (reference sequence). The CDR3 has 14 residues. The CDR3 DNA reads as TGTGCCAGCGGTAACCCCCACGGCACCGGGGGGCTGTTTTTT. Protein: CASGNPHGTGGLFF.

This clonotype was seen ten or more times. J is TRBJ2-5 and V is TRBV7-9; D gene uncertain. Per germline, CDR1 SEHNR and CDR2 FQNEAQ (reference sequence). Trimming took off 6 bases at V and 5 bases at J, with 13 bases between the two ends. This CDR3 contains 13 residues. The CDR3 bases are TGTGCCAGCAGTTTCAGGACCTACGAGACCCAGTACTTC. Protein sequence: CASSFRTYETQYF.

This clonotype showed up many times. The V call is TRBV20-1, the J call TRBJ2-5, with 9 bases aligning to TRBD1. Germline CDR1 and CDR2: DFQATT and SNEGSKA (reference sequence). The CDR3 sequence is 15 residues long. Unmatched junction bases numbered 15, after V lost 4 bases and J lost 9 bases. The CDR3 protein is CSANSPRQGVWAQYF. Here the CDR3 DNA reads TGCAGTGCTAACTCTCCGAGACAGGGGGTTTGGGCCCAGTACTTC.

The chain uses TRBV6-2 or TRBV6-3 and TRBJ1-5; D possibly corresponds to TRBD1 (5 bases). The V end was cut by 5 bases, the J end by 3 bases, with 11 bases between. The CDR3 runs 14 residues. From germline, CDR1 is MNHEY and CDR2 SVGEGT. The CDR3 reads CASSPQAFNQPQHF. The DNA of the CDR3 is TGTGCCAGCAGTCCACAGGCGTTCAATCAGCCCCAGCATTTT.

This clonotype was detected ten times or more. V usage is TRBV27 and J usage is TRBJ2-5, with D perhaps given as TRBD1 or TRBD2 (5 bases each). This CDR3 comprises 15 residues. V was trimmed by 2 bases and J by 6 bases, leaving 16 bases between them. In germline, CDR1 is MNHEY, CDR2 SMNVEV (reference sequence). The CDR3 coding sequence is TGTGCCAGCAGTTTAGGGACCCCCGATGTGAAGACCCAGTACTTC. It yields the protein CASSLGTPDVKTQYF.

This clonotype was seen at least ten times. The V and J genes are TRBV7-9 and TRBJ2-7; D gene uncertain. Trimming pared 1 base from V and 2 bases from J, leaving 9 bases between. This CDR3 spans 14 amino acids. Germline V gene lookup returns CDR1 SEHNR and CDR2 FQNEAQ (reference sequence). The CDR3 DNA is TGTGCCAGCAGCTTAGTGCGGAACCCCTACGAGCAGTACTTC. Amino acid sequence: CASSLVRNPYEQYF.

This clonotype was detected ten times or more. V is TRBV18 and J is TRBJ1-2, with a possible D match to TRBD1 (6 bases). The CDR3 has 15 residues. The germline V gene has CDR1 KGHSH and CDR2 LQKENI. The V gene lost 3 bases and the J gene lost 6 bases, with 17 bases spanning the gap. CDR3 in amino acids: CASSPLGRGYDGYTF. The DNA of the CDR3 is TGTGCCAGCTCACCTTTGGGCAGGGGATATGATGGCTACACCTTC. Full variable domain (rest looked up from reference TRBV18 and TRBJ1-2): NAGVMQNPRHLVRRRGQEARLRCSPMKGHSHVYWYRQLPEEGLKFMVYLQKENIIDESGMPKERFSAEFPKEGPSILRIQQVVRGDSAAYFCASSPLGRGYDGYTFGSGTRLTVV.

This clonotype was observed a handful of times. The chain carries TRBV4-3 and TRBJ2-3; D call uncertain. The ends were cut back, 2 bases at V and 12 bases at J, with 18 bases in the middle. Germline CDR1 LGHNA, CDR2 YSLEER. This CDR3 has 14 residues. CDR3 DNA sequence: TGCGCCAGCAGCCAATCTAACAACCTCCGCTATCAGTATTTT. It codes for CASSQSNNLRYQYF.

This clonotype was detected many times. The CDR3 spells CASSSGVRGSSYNEQFF. The CDR3 DNA sequence: TGTGCCAGCAGCTCAGGGGTCCGGGGGAGCTCCTACAATGAGCAGTTCTTC. The V and J genes are TRBV7-8 and TRBJ2-1; D assignment may be TRBD1 or TRBD2 (6 bases each). The CDR3 is 17 amino acids. Between the trimmed V and J ends, which lost 4 bases and 0 bases, there was a span of 16 bases. Germline CDR1 reads SGHVS; CDR2 reads FQNEAQ.

This clonotype occurred a few times. The chain links TRBV10-1 to TRBJ1-6; the D gene is possibly TRBD1 (5 bases). Germline V CDR1 and CDR2: WNHNN, SYGVQD (reference sequence). With 8 bases removed from V and 3 bases from J, the gap between germline ends came to 14 bases. The CDR3 runs 15 residues. CDR3 region: CASPPTEIYNSPLHF. In nucleotides, the CDR3 is TGCGCCAGCCCCCCGACAGAAATCTATAATTCACCCCTCCACTTT.

The V and J genes are TRBV6-2 or TRBV6-3 and TRBJ1-2, with 7 bases matching TRBD1. The CDR3 consists of 13 residues. The trim removed 8 bases at V and 2 bases at J, leaving 5 bases unmatched. Germline V gene sequence: CDR1 MNHEY, CDR2 SVGEGT. The CDR3 sequence is CASGGTENYGYTF. The CDR3 DNA sequence: TGTGCCAGCGGAGGGACAGAGAACTATGGCTACACCTTC.

The genes are TRBV24-1 and TRBJ2-3; maybe TRBD2 (6 bases). CDR3 length equals 14 residues. Germline CDR1 KGHDR, CDR2 SFDVKD. The ends were cut back, 4 bases at V and 0 bases at J, with 7 bases in the middle. CDR3 region: CATSERGSTDTQYF. Here the CDR3 DNA reads TGTGCCACCAGTGAACGGGGGAGCACAGATACGCAGTATTTT.

This clonotype occurred a few times. The genes are TRBV6-2 or TRBV6-3 and TRBJ2-3, with D possibly being TRBD2 (7 bases). V was trimmed by 5 bases and J by 2 bases, leaving 14 bases between them. Germline V gives CDR1 MNHEY, CDR2 SVGEGT. This CDR3 has 15 amino acids. The CDR3 region is CASSNGGGPTDTQYF. The CDR3 DNA reads TGTGCCAGCAGTAATGGGGGGGGCCCCACAGATACGCAGTATTTT.

This clonotype was detected ten times or more. This chain connects TRBV12-3 or TRBV12-4 to TRBJ1-1; D unclear. V lost 6 bases and J 4 bases, leaving 15 bases between the germline ends. There are 14 residues in the CDR3. This CDR3 reads CASSLEVGGTEAFF. CDR3 DNA sequence: TGTGCCAGCAGCCTAGAGGTTGGCGGCACTGAAGCTTTCTTT.

This clonotype was observed many times. V is TRBV6-1 and J is TRBJ1-6, with TRBD1 identical over 9 bases. Germline CDR1 is MNHNS and CDR2 is SASEGT. This CDR3 is 18 amino acids long. V lost 6 bases to trimming and J lost 0 bases; unmatched junction nucleotides: 9. The CDR3 sequence: CASRTGGGFFSYNSPLHF. DNA for the CDR3: TGTGCCAGCAGAACAGGGGGCGGTTTTTTCTCCTATAATTCACCCCTCCACTTT.

The sample holds many counts of this clonotype. This sequence joins TRBV2 and TRBJ1-1; D is ambiguous. Trimming pared 8 bases from V and 6 bases from J, leaving 16 bases between. This CDR3 comprises 13 residues. Germline V gene lookup returns CDR1 SNHLY and CDR2 FYNNEI. The CDR3 is CASGWQVYAEAFF. As DNA, the CDR3 is TGTGCCAGCGGATGGCAAGTTTACGCTGAAGCTTTCTTT.

This clonotype was counted many times. The rearrangement uses TRBV7-8 and TRBJ1-3, with TRBD1 matching 8 bases. Trimming took 1 base from V and 7 from J; bases not matched to a gene: 6. This CDR3 contains 15 residues. The V gene's germline CDR1 is SGHVS and CDR2 FQNEAQ. The DNA of the CDR3 is TGTGCCAGCAGCTTAGTCCAGGGGGCAGGGAACACCATATATTTT. It codes for CASSLVQGAGNTIYF.

This clonotype occurred many times. This sequence joins TRBV12-3 or TRBV12-4 and TRBJ2-3; no reliable D call. The CDR3 sequence is 15 residues long. V was clipped by 2 bases and J by 0 bases, with 9 bases between them. CDR3 sequence (DNA): TGTGCCAGCAGTTTATGGCAGGCTAGCACAGATACGCAGTATTTT. It encodes CASSLWQASTDTQYF.

The V call is TRBV7-6, the J call TRBJ1-6; weak D call: TRBD1 (5 bases). With 4 bases removed from V and 2 bases from J, the gap between germline ends came to 18 bases. Germline assignment: CDR1 SGHVS and CDR2 FNYEAQ. The CDR3 consists of 18 residues. CDR3 bases: TGTGCCAGCAGCTCCGGGTCATTCAGGGAAACCTATAATTCACCCCTCCACTTT. Residues: CASSSGSFRETYNSPLHF.

This clonotype was observed at least ten times. CDR3 loop: CASSPPQGVTEAFF. The CDR3 nucleotides read TGTGCCAGCAGTCCCCCACAGGGTGTCACTGAAGCTTTCTTT. The chain combines TRBV28 with TRBJ1-1, with a possible D match to TRBD1 (6 bases). The CDR3 spans 14 residues. Trimming took off 5 bases at V and 4 bases at J, with 14 bases between the two ends. CDR1 is MDHEN, CDR2 SYDVKM, per germline.

This clonotype was counted ten times or more. The chain carries TRBV7-9 and TRBJ2-1; D may be TRBD2 (5 bases). The V end was cut by 4 bases, the J end by 10 bases, with 14 bases between. This CDR3 has 13 amino acids. Germline V CDR1 and CDR2: SEHNR, FQNEAQ (reference sequence). CDR3 in amino acids: CASSSLLAREQFF. CDR3 nucleotide sequence: TGTGCCAGCAGCTCCCTCCTAGCTCGGGAGCAGTTCTTC.